Below are 11 T cell receptor beta chains sequenced from a single sample in a study of CD8+ T cells in alopecia areata. RNA extraction and reverse transcription yielded cDNA as sequencing template. Generated by immunoSEQ multiplex PCR, the TCRdb table keeps only in-frame clones and is missing some. Here the sample spans some 180,000 clones, roughly 60% being singletons. Sequences were derived from CD4+ T cells sorted from blood, sampled at week 0. Every receptor here comes from a human donor with alopecia areata.

This clone was detected only a few times. This chain uses TRBV2 with TRBJ1-1; D remains ambiguous. The length of the CDR3 is 15 residues. CDR1 SNHLY and CDR2 FYNNEI come from the germline V gene. V lost 6 bases and J lost 3, with 17 bases in between. The DNA of the CDR3 is TGTGCCAGCAGCGCCTCACGTCCCTCGGACACTGAAGCTTTCTTT. This codes for CASSASRPSDTEAFF.

The chain has TRBV29-1 and TRBJ2-2; 8 positions match TRBD1. Germline lookup yields CDR1 SQVTM and CDR2 ANQGSEA. The CDR3 runs 14 residues. With 3 bases clipped from V and 1 base from J, the junction kept 1 base outside the gene matches. The CDR3 sequence: CSVDGTGNTGELFF. The CDR3 bases are TGCAGCGTTGATGGGACAGGGAACACCGGGGAGCTGTTTTTT.

The V call is TRBV29-1, the J call TRBJ2-1; 7 positions agree with TRBD1. V lost 6 bases to trimming and J lost 9 bases; unmatched junction nucleotides: 5. Germline V CDR1 and CDR2: SQVTM, ANQGSEA. The CDR3 has 11 residues. DNA of the CDR3: TGCAGCGTGATCACAGGGGCTGAGCAGTTCTTC. As protein: CSVITGAEQFF.

The V and J genes are TRBV27 and TRBJ1-2; D gene uncertain. Deletions cut 5 bases from V and 5 bases from J, with 15 bases between. Germline V gives CDR1 MNHEY, CDR2 SMNVEV (reference sequence). The CDR3 sequence is 14 residues long. CDR3 sequence: CASSKGPSGYGYTF. Written as DNA, the CDR3 is TGTGCCAGCAGTAAGGGCCCATCGGGGTATGGCTACACCTTC.

The V call is TRBV4-3, the J call TRBJ2-1; 10 bases are shared with TRBD2. CDR3 size: 17 residues. With V trimmed by 1 base and J by 2 bases, 5 bases remained unmatched. The germline V gene encodes CDR1 LGHNA and CDR2 YSLEER. In DNA, the CDR3 is TGCGCCAGCAGCCAAGCTAGCGGGGGTGTGACCTACAATGAGCAGTTCTTC. Translation gives CASSQASGGVTYNEQFF.

This clone came up a few times. The chain carries TRBV7-2 and TRBJ2-3; D perhaps matches TRBD2 (6 bases). Per germline, CDR1 SGHTA and CDR2 FQGNSA. CDR3 length equals 13 residues. Trimming shortened V by 5 bases and J by 5 bases, and 11 bases separated the two germline ends. In nucleotides, the CDR3 is TGTGCCAGCAGCCCCTCAGCGGGAGATACGCAGTATTTT. Its protein product is CASSPSAGDTQYF.

The CDR3 region is CASSLYRISGANVLTF. CDR3 DNA: TGTGCCAGCTCTCTTTACAGGATCTCTGGGGCCAACGTCCTGACTTTC. The V call is TRBV18, the J call TRBJ2-6; tentative D call: TRBD1 (5 bases). V was cut by 6 bases and J by 0 bases, with 12 bases left in between. The CDR3 length is 16 residues. Germline CDR1 reads KGHSH; CDR2 reads LQKENI.

For this clone: Other DNA sequences in this specimen translate into the identical CDR3. This chain uses TRBV2 with TRBJ2-7; D gene uncertain. The V and J ends lost 4 bases and 1 base respectively, with 5 bases between them. The length of the CDR3 is 12 residues. The germline CDR1 and CDR2 sequences are SNHLY and FYNNEI. The CDR3 DNA reads as TGTGCCAGCAGTGTTTTGTCCTACGAGCAGTACTTC. Its translation is CASSVLSYEQYF.

The rearrangement uses TRBV4-1 and TRBJ2-1; 9 nucleotides match TRBD1. Germline lookup yields CDR1 MGHRA and CDR2 YSYEKL. The CDR3 length is 14 residues. The junction had 7 bases not matched to a gene; V was cut back by 3 bases and J by 10 bases. CDR3 DNA sequence: TGCGCCAGCAGCCATGCTACAGGGGGCCGAGAGCAGTTCTTC. This encodes CASSHATGGREQFF.

The rearrangement links TRBV19 to TRBJ1-2, with a possible D match to TRBD1 (5 bases). CDR3 size: 14 residues. Trimming took 7 bases from V and 7 from J, leaving 19 bases between them. The V gene's germline CDR1 is LNHDA and CDR2 SQIVND (reference sequence). The CDR3 coding sequence is TGTGCCAGTACCTCAGGCCGACAGTTCGGTGGCTACACCTTC. It is translated as CASTSGRQFGGYTF.

V and J are TRBV5-1 and TRBJ2-5; D uncertain. CDR1 is SGHRS, CDR2 YFSETQ, per germline. The V gene lost 5 bases and the J gene lost 1 base, with 12 bases spanning the gap. This CDR3 is built from 14 residues. CDR3 residues: CASSHPVLQETQYF. The CDR3 bases are TGCGCCAGCAGTCATCCGGTCCTCCAAGAGACCCAGTACTTC.